The sequence of this TCR beta chain was determined in a study of regulatory T cells in long-lasting Graves disease. Study outcomes and limitations: New patients shared about a thousand public clonotypes, fewer than the roughly 2,600 shared by persistent patients.

Time point described: newly diagnosed GD, antithyroid drugs for less than 3 months. From PBMCs, RNA was extracted and then used to make the TCR library. Trimming at V came to 5 bases and at J to 4 bases, leaving 5 bases not matched to a gene. Per germline, CDR1 MDHEN and CDR2 SYDVKM. The CDR3 is 14 amino acids. The table lists this clonotype with many counts. The antigen is not known. iRepertoire HTBI primers and Arm-PCR of CDR3 regions built TCR beta libraries. TCRdb called the multiplex PCR reads again in MiXCR, with one record for every CDR3 protein. The sample consists of hundreds of thousands of distinct CDR3 sequences, 16% of them appearing once. The sample was also linked to a second study, of T cells in Graves' hyperthyroidism and ophthalmopathy.

The receptor was isolated from a man aged 35 to 55 with Graves disease. The specimen comprised peripheral blood mononuclear cells (PBMCs), sampled at new diagnosis, from a patient treated with antithyroid drugs. The chain is built from TRBV28 and TRBJ2-3; 8 bases agree with TRBD2. CDR3 DNA: TGTGCCAGCAGTCGGGAGGGCTGGGCAGATACGCAGTATTTT. Its protein product is CASSREGWADTQYF.